These T cell receptor beta chains were read from a single sample in a study of cytomegalovirus exposure and HLA in healthy donors. The repertoire was sequenced with immunoSEQ multiplex PCR; TCRdb's copy has only in-frame clones and lacks some. This table has tens of thousands of clones, 65% to 85% appearing once. What was sequenced was PBMCs. Receptors originate from a male donor in good health and CMV-seronegative. Both conserved end residues are part of each CDR3. The order of the fields is clone size, D gene, J gene, V gene, CDR3 protein. A D gene is named only where the DNA matches it firmly. Only some rows state a clone size, as once, few, many or a class for expanded clones.

clone_size: NA; d_call: NA; j_call: TRBJ1-5; v_call: TRBV10-3; cdr3_aa: CAIGGDSDQPQHF
clone_size: NA; d_call: TRBD1; j_call: TRBJ2-1; v_call: TRBV29-1; cdr3_aa: CSTRQGVSYNEQFF
clone_size: NA; d_call: NA; j_call: TRBJ1-1; v_call: TRBV19; cdr3_aa: CASSNTGNTEAFF
clone_size: NA; d_call: TRBD1; j_call: TRBJ2-7; v_call: TRBV9; cdr3_aa: CASSKVAGTGGYEQYF
clone_size: NA; d_call: TRBD1; j_call: TRBJ2-3; v_call: TRBV7-2; cdr3_aa: CASSERGPSTDTQYF
clone_size: NA; d_call: NA; j_call: TRBJ1-1; v_call: TRBV7-2; cdr3_aa: CASSLNRDEAFF
clone_size: NA; d_call: NA; j_call: TRBJ2-3; v_call: TRBV9; cdr3_aa: CASSVGVGTDTQYF
clone_size: NA; d_call: NA; j_call: TRBJ1-6; v_call: TRBV30; cdr3_aa: CAWRDSRPSPLHF
clone_size: NA; d_call: NA; j_call: TRBJ2-1; v_call: TRBV29-1; cdr3_aa: CSARTEDSYNEQFF
clone_size: NA; d_call: NA; j_call: TRBJ1-1; v_call: TRBV30; cdr3_aa: CAWSEGVNTEAFF
clone_size: NA; d_call: NA; j_call: TRBJ1-2; v_call: TRBV7-2; cdr3_aa: CASSQEHSGGYTF
clone_size: NA; d_call: TRBD2; j_call: TRBJ2-7; v_call: TRBV4-2; cdr3_aa: CASSQDGGGSPYEQYF
clone_size: once; d_call: TRBD1; j_call: TRBJ1-6; v_call: TRBV4-2; cdr3_aa: CASSQDRQGIAPLHF
clone_size: few; d_call: NA; j_call: TRBJ1-1; v_call: TRBV2; cdr3_aa: CASSEEQFLTEAFF
clone_size: NA; d_call: NA; j_call: TRBJ1-1; v_call: TRBV10-3; cdr3_aa: CATTPQGQNTEAFF
clone_size: NA; d_call: TRBD2; j_call: TRBJ2-5; v_call: TRBV2; cdr3_aa: CASSHPSGDQETQYF
clone_size: NA; d_call: NA; j_call: TRBJ1-4; v_call: TRBV5-1; cdr3_aa: CASSLGSPTFNEKLFF
clone_size: NA; d_call: TRBD2; j_call: TRBJ2-2; v_call: TRBV2; cdr3_aa: CASSERISGGAIPTGELFF
clone_size: once; d_call: TRBD1; j_call: TRBJ1-2; v_call: TRBV7-9; cdr3_aa: CASSMDRSYGYTF
clone_size: NA; d_call: TRBD1; j_call: TRBJ2-1; v_call: TRBV6-5; cdr3_aa: CASRRDSYNEQFF
clone_size: NA; d_call: NA; j_call: TRBJ1-1; v_call: TRBV19; cdr3_aa: CASSRIKVSDTEAFF
clone_size: once; d_call: TRBD1; j_call: TRBJ2-5; v_call: TRBV23-1; cdr3_aa: CASSQSGQGLETQYF